This T cell receptor beta chain stems from a study of T cells in Graves' hyperthyroidism and ophthalmopathy. The overall study: The initial diagnosis was the point when peripheral blood was collected, ahead of any treatment.

This clonotype was seen at least ten times. Amplified regions were TCR beta CDR3 sequences from RNA transcripts. The primer set for the first-round RT-PCR of the TCR CDR3 was HTBI. TCRdb redid the calling of the multiplex PCR reads with MiXCR, one entry per CDR3 protein. The table has more than 250,000 distinct CDR3 sequences, 13% to 15% seen once. CDR1 is MDHEN, CDR2 SYDVKM, per germline. Trimming removed 1 base from V and 8 bases from J; junction bases left unmatched: 7. The CDR3 consists of 15 residues. This receptor was identified in a woman in her forties or fifties with Graves' hyperthyroidism that later progressed to Graves' ophthalmopathy. Sequenced sample: blood. This sequence joins TRBV28 and TRBJ1-2; TRBD1 aligns across 10 bases. In DNA form, the CDR3 reads TGTGCCAGCAGTTTATTTGACAGGGGGCTAAGAGGCTACACCTTC. This codes for CASSLFDRGLRGYTF.